These T cell receptor beta chains were read from a single sample in a study of kidney transplant recipient with SARS-CoV-2 infection. TCRdb itself ran the reads through MiXCR, one entry per CDR3 protein. The sample has approximately 250,000 distinct CDR3 sequences; more than 25% are singletons. The specimen was a blood sample, collected at baseline and between days 110 and 120 from a kidney transplant recipient. The receptors derive from a young adult male patient who had COVID-19 and was a kidney transplant recipient. These T cells may partly come from the graft donor. Both conserved end residues are part of each CDR3. D genes are given only for firm matches. A clone size is listed for some rows: how often the clone was seen (once, few, many), or a class if it is expanded.

clone size: many; J gene: TRBJ1-6; V gene: TRBV5-6; D gene: -; CDR3 protein: CASSPAEGGLSYAPLHF; CDR3 DNA: TGTGCCAGCAGCCCGGCTGAGGGAGGATTGAGTTATGCACCCCTCCACTTT
clone size: -; J gene: TRBJ1-1; V gene: TRBV10-3; D gene: -; CDR3 protein: CAISELDGRRFEAFF; CDR3 DNA: TGTGCCATCAGTGAGTTGGACGGGCGACGATTTGAAGCTTTCTTT
clone size: many; J gene: TRBJ2-2; V gene: TRBV30; D gene: -; CDR3 protein: CAWRRGENTGELFF; CDR3 DNA: TGTGCCTGGAGGCGCGGAGAGAACACCGGGGAGCTGTTTTTT
clone size: few; J gene: TRBJ2-2; V gene: TRBV3-1; D gene: -; CDR3 protein: CASSHHTPISGLTGELFF; CDR3 DNA: TGTGCCAGCAGCCATCACACTCCCATTTCAGGCTTGACCGGGGAGCTGTTTTTT
clone size: many; J gene: TRBJ1-2; V gene: TRBV15; D gene: -; CDR3 protein: CATSWFARCGKTYGYTF; CDR3 DNA: TGTGCCACCAGCTGGTTCGCAAGGTGTGGAAAGACCTATGGCTACACCTTC
clone size: many; J gene: TRBJ1-4; V gene: TRBV4-3; D gene: -; CDR3 protein: CASSQGRRGGEKLFF; CDR3 DNA: TGCGCCAGCAGCCAAGGGCGCAGGGGAGGGGAAAAACTGTTTTTT
clone size: many; J gene: TRBJ2-1; V gene: TRBV7-2; D gene: TRBD1; CDR3 protein: CASSWKWGQEAFF; CDR3 DNA: TGTGCCAGCAGCTGGAAATGGGGACAGGAGGCCTTCTTC
clone size: -; J gene: TRBJ2-1; V gene: TRBV5-6; D gene: -; CDR3 protein: CAGSRLATGSGNEQFF; CDR3 DNA: TGTGCCGGCAGCCGTTTGGCCACAGGGTCAGGGAATGAGCAGTTCTTC
clone size: many; J gene: TRBJ1-5; V gene: TRBV6-6; D gene: -; CDR3 protein: CASTLDSANQPQHF; CDR3 DNA: TGTGCCAGCACCCTCGACAGCGCTAATCAGCCCCAGCATTTT
clone size: many; J gene: TRBJ1-2; V gene: TRBV5-6; D gene: -; CDR3 protein: CASSLAGPAYANYGYTF; CDR3 DNA: TGTGCCAGCAGCTTAGCGGGTCCAGCCTATGCTAACTATGGCTACACCTTC
clone size: few; J gene: TRBJ2-3; V gene: TRBV9; D gene: -; CDR3 protein: CASGYDISSTDTQYF; CDR3 DNA: TGTGCCAGCGGCTACGACATATCTAGCACAGATACGCAGTATTTT
clone size: -; J gene: TRBJ1-1; V gene: TRBV3-1; D gene: -; CDR3 protein: CASSLFFPISIRTEAFF; CDR3 DNA: TGTGCCAGCAGCTTATTTTTTCCCATTTCAATTCGCACTGAAGCTTTCTTT
clone size: many; J gene: TRBJ1-3; V gene: TRBV6-5; D gene: -; CDR3 protein: CASSYSRDKRGTIYF; CDR3 DNA: TGTGCCAGCAGTTACTCCCGTGACAAAAGGGGCACCATATATTTT
clone size: -; J gene: TRBJ2-7; V gene: TRBV9; D gene: TRBD2; CDR3 protein: CASGVGGTSGLYEQYF; CDR3 DNA: TGTGCCAGTGGCGTAGGGGGGACTAGCGGATTATACGAGCAGTACTTC
clone size: -; J gene: TRBJ2-3; V gene: TRBV21-1; D gene: -; CDR3 protein: CASSHRIATVMQDTQYF; CDR3 DNA: TGTGCCAGCAGCCATCGGATAGCTACAGTCATGCAAGATACGCAGTATTTT
clone size: many; J gene: TRBJ1-6; V gene: TRBV20-1; D gene: -; CDR3 protein: CSARAGGNYNSPLHF; CDR3 DNA: TGCAGTGCTAGAGCGGGGGGGAACTATAATTCACCCCTCCACTTT
clone size: many; J gene: TRBJ1-2; V gene: TRBV2; D gene: -; CDR3 protein: CASGNNYGYTF; CDR3 DNA: TGTGCCAGCGGGAATAACTATGGCTACACCTTC
clone size: few; J gene: TRBJ1-1; V gene: TRBV6-2/TRBV6-3; D gene: -; CDR3 protein: CASTLPPWNMGAPEAFF; CDR3 DNA: TGTGCCAGCACCCTCCCACCGTGGAACATGGGGGCTCCTGAAGCTTTCTTT
clone size: many; J gene: TRBJ1-2; V gene: TRBV5-3; D gene: -; CDR3 protein: CARERVVVRKTYGYTF; CDR3 DNA: TGTGCCAGAGAACGGGTAGTGGTGAGAAAGACCTATGGCTACACCTTC
clone size: -; J gene: TRBJ1-2; V gene: TRBV25-1; D gene: -; CDR3 protein: CASSSWAELGKTYGYTF; CDR3 DNA: TGTGCCAGCAGTTCTTGGGCAGAACTGGGAAAGACCTATGGCTACACCTTC
clone size: many; J gene: TRBJ1-5; V gene: TRBV7-8; D gene: -; CDR3 protein: CASSARGLGPQHF; CDR3 DNA: TGTGCCAGCAGTGCCCGGGGCTTAGGGCCCCAGCATTTT
clone size: many; J gene: TRBJ1-1; V gene: TRBV6-5; D gene: -; CDR3 protein: CASSRQETLTEAFF; CDR3 DNA: TGTGCCAGCAGTAGACAGGAGACACTAACTGAAGCTTTCTTT
clone size: many; J gene: TRBJ2-1; V gene: TRBV3-1; D gene: TRBD2; CDR3 protein: CASSPPGLAGGYNEQFF; CDR3 DNA: TGTGCCAGCAGCCCGCCGGGACTAGCGGGGGGTTACAATGAGCAGTTCTTC
clone size: many; J gene: TRBJ1-4; V gene: TRBV2; D gene: -; CDR3 protein: CASRARANEKLFF; CDR3 DNA: TGTGCCAGCCGGGCTCGGGCTAATGAAAAACTGTTTTTT
clone size: many; J gene: TRBJ1-2; V gene: TRBV25-1; D gene: -; CDR3 protein: CASSNSKELGKTYGYTF; CDR3 DNA: TGTGCCAGCAGTAATAGCAAAGAACTGGGAAAGACCTATGGCTACACCTTC
clone size: many; J gene: TRBJ2-5; V gene: TRBV30; D gene: -; CDR3 protein: CAWSPALLETQYF; CDR3 DNA: TGTGCCTGGAGTCCTGCACTATTAGAGACCCAGTACTTC
clone size: many; J gene: TRBJ2-3; V gene: TRBV20-1; D gene: TRBD1; CDR3 protein: CSAREGWDRGDTQYF; CDR3 DNA: TGCAGTGCTAGGGAGGGCTGGGACAGGGGGGATACGCAGTATTTT
clone size: -; J gene: TRBJ1-2; V gene: TRBV6-5; D gene: -; CDR3 protein: CASQWGRWKWIEGYTF; CDR3 DNA: TGTGCCAGCCAATGGGGCAGGTGGAAATGGATAGAAGGCTACACCTTC
clone size: many; J gene: TRBJ1-1; V gene: TRBV12-3/TRBV12-4; D gene: -; CDR3 protein: CASSLHENTEAFF; CDR3 DNA: TGTGCCAGCAGCCTTCATGAGAACACTGAAGCTTTCTTT
clone size: many; J gene: TRBJ2-7; V gene: TRBV5-5; D gene: TRBD2; CDR3 protein: CASSLTSGSYEQYF; CDR3 DNA: TGTGCCAGCAGCTTGACTAGCGGGAGTTACGAGCAGTACTTC
clone size: many; J gene: TRBJ2-7; V gene: TRBV28; D gene: -; CDR3 protein: CASRPITGPPAYF; CDR3 DNA: TGTGCCAGCAGGCCCATCACAGGGCCACCCGCGTACTTC
clone size: many; J gene: TRBJ1-2; V gene: TRBV7-2; D gene: TRBD1; CDR3 protein: CASSSWDSSNYGYTF; CDR3 DNA: TGTGCCAGCAGCTCGTGGGACAGCTCTAACTATGGCTACACCTTC
clone size: few; J gene: TRBJ2-2; V gene: TRBV7-6; D gene: -; CDR3 protein: CASSQGTGIKNGELFF; CDR3 DNA: TGTGCCAGCAGCCAAGGGACTGGGATTAAGAACGGGGAGCTGTTTTTT
clone size: many; J gene: TRBJ1-2; V gene: TRBV30; D gene: -; CDR3 protein: CAWSWKRYRKTYGYTF; CDR3 DNA: TGTGCCTGGTCATGGAAGCGTTATAGAAAGACCTATGGCTACACCTTC
clone size: many; J gene: TRBJ2-7; V gene: TRBV3-1; D gene: -; CDR3 protein: CASSQGGTYEQYF; CDR3 DNA: TGTGCCAGCAGCCAAGGAGGGACCTACGAGCAGTACTTC
clone size: many; J gene: TRBJ2-1; V gene: TRBV5-1; D gene: -; CDR3 protein: CASSYSTVFSYNEQFF; CDR3 DNA: TGCGCCAGCAGCTACTCGACTGTTTTTTCCTACAATGAGCAGTTCTTC
clone size: many; J gene: TRBJ2-2; V gene: TRBV11-2; D gene: -; CDR3 protein: CASSLDRTGELFF; CDR3 DNA: TGTGCCAGCAGCTTAGATCGGACCGGGGAGCTGTTTTTT
clone size: -; J gene: TRBJ1-2; V gene: TRBV5-5; D gene: -; CDR3 protein: CASRQVVSRKTYGYTF; CDR3 DNA: TGTGCCAGCAGACAAGTTGTCTCGCGAAAGACCTATGGCTACACCTTC